This passage covers 28 T cell receptor beta chains from one sample sequenced in a study of breast tumors, draining lymph nodes, adjacent tissues. TCRdb reanalysed the multiplex PCR reads using MiXCR and keeps one entry per CDR3 protein. Of some 10,000 distinct CDR3 sequences in the sample, less than 60% were seen once. Source material: breast tumor tissue. The receptors come from a female donor with breast cancer. Some clones in this sample may be carry-over from other donors' samples.

There are a few counts of this clonotype. V gene TRBV2 combines with J gene TRBJ1-6; perhaps TRBD1 as D (5 bases). The germline CDR1 and CDR2 sequences are SNHLY and FYNNEI. The V end lost 4 bases, the J end lost 7 bases, and 11 bases lay between the germline ends. The CDR3 is 14 residues long. The CDR3 nucleotides read TGTGCCAGCAGTGTCGGACAAAGGAATTCACCCCTCCACTTT. It is translated as CASSVGQRNSPLHF.

This clonotype was seen only a few times. The chain is built from TRBV11-2 and TRBJ2-7; 7 bases are a match to TRBD2. The CDR3 covers 16 residues. V was clipped by 2 bases and J by 6 bases; unmatched bases: 13. Germline V gene data show CDR1 as SGHAT and CDR2 as FQNNGV. The CDR3 reads CASSLLGGGPFSEQYF. In DNA, the CDR3 is TGTGCCAGCAGCTTATTGGGGGGAGGGCCCTTCTCCGAGCAGTACTTC.

By share of the sample, this clonotype is medium-sized (0.01 to 0.1%). The chain couples TRBV6-1 to TRBJ2-2; D may match TRBD1 or TRBD2 (5 bases each). The CDR3 loop spans 15 amino acids. V was shortened by 7 bases and J by 4 bases, with 16 bases between the two germline ends. Germline CDR1 is MNHNS and CDR2 is SASEGT. The CDR3 here is CASILTGLLTGELFF. The CDR3 bases are TGTGCCAGCATCCTCACGGGGCTTCTCACCGGGGAGCTGTTTTTT.

This clonotype showed up many times. The CDR3 DNA follows: TGTGCCACCAGTGTAAATTACGGACAGGGGGCTAATGAGCAGTACTTC. Residues: CATSVNYGQGANEQYF. The V call is TRBV24-1, the J call TRBJ2-7; 11 bases match TRBD1. Germline V CDR1 and CDR2: KGHDR, SFDVKD. The CDR3 is 16 amino acids. J lost 7 bases, V lost 5 bases, and 12 bases had no gene match.

Turning to this clonotype: One junction end disagrees with the germline gene, perhaps due to a read error. The rearrangement joins TRBV20-1 to TRBJ2-7, with 8 bases identical to TRBD2. The CDR3 sequence is 13 residues long. Germline V lookup: CDR1 DFQATT, CDR2 SNEGSKA (reference sequence). CDR3 sequence (DNA): TGCAGTGCTAGATTGGTAGCGGGATACGACCAGTACTTC. Translated: CSARLVAGYDQYF.

This clonotype was seen many times. V gene TRBV7-6 combines with J gene TRBJ2-7; no firm D call. Trimming shortened V by 1 base and J by 1 base, and 2 bases separated the two germline ends. CDR3 size: 12 residues. The germline V gene encodes CDR1 SGHVS and CDR2 FNYEAQ. CDR3 DNA sequence: TGTGCCAGCAGCTTAGGGTCCTACGAGCAGTACTTC. The encoded protein is CASSLGSYEQYF.

This clonotype was counted at least ten times. A much larger clone lies one base from this, so it may be a read error. The genes are TRBV6-1 and TRBJ1-2; D is ambiguous. The length of the CDR3 is 13 residues. The germline V gene has CDR1 MNHNS and CDR2 SASEGT. CDR3 coding DNA: TGTGCCAGCAGGCGGTCGGAAAACTATGGCTACGCCTTC. It translates to CASRRSENYGYAF.

This sequence joins TRBV7-9 and TRBJ2-3; 10 nucleotides align to TRBD1. The V gene's germline CDR1 is SEHNR and CDR2 FQNEAQ (reference sequence). The ends lost 5 bases at V and 3 bases at J; junction bases unmatched: 11. The CDR3 runs to 17 residues. The CDR3 reads CASSATPGTGETDTQYF. Written as DNA, the CDR3 is TGTGCCAGCAGCGCTACCCCCGGGACAGGGGAGACAGATACGCAGTATTTT.

The chain joins TRBV11-2 to TRBJ2-1, with D possibly being TRBD2 (5 bases). CDR1 SGHAT and CDR2 FQNNGV come from the germline V gene. Deletions cut 5 bases from V and 6 bases from J, with 8 bases between. This CDR3 comprises 12 residues. Here the CDR3 reads CASSQGGNEQFF. For the CDR3, the DNA is TGTGCCAGCAGCCAAGGAGGCAATGAGCAGTTCTTC.

This sequence joins TRBV5-6 and TRBJ2-5; D may be TRBD2 (6 bases). Germline V lookup: CDR1 SGHDT, CDR2 YYEEEE. Deletions cut 2 bases from V and 4 bases from J, with 12 bases between. CDR3 length: 14 amino acids. CDR3 region: CASSFGRGIETQYF. Here the CDR3 DNA reads TGTGCCAGCAGCTTCGGACGCGGGATAGAGACCCAGTACTTC.

To note about this clonotype: One end of the junction does not line up with germline, which may come from a read error. The rearrangement links TRBV24-1 to TRBJ2-3; weak D call: TRBD2 (7 bases). The CDR3 has 17 amino acids. Germline V gene data show CDR1 as KGHDR and CDR2 as SFDVKD. In nucleotides, the CDR3 is TGTGCCACCAGTGATTTGCGCTACAGGGAGGGCACAGATAGGCAGTATTTT. Translation gives CATSDLRYREGTDRQYF.

The gene calls are TRBV7-8 and TRBJ1-5; 11 bases match TRBD1. The ends lost 3 bases at V and 5 bases at J; junction bases unmatched: 3. Germline CDR1 SGHVS, CDR2 FQNEAQ. The CDR3 consists of 15 residues. Here the CDR3 DNA reads TGTGCCAGCAGCTTCGGACAGGGGGCCGATCAGCCCCAGCATTTT. Protein: CASSFGQGADQPQHF.

As regards this clonotype: A read error is likely, as this CDR3 ends without the conserved phenylalanine or tryptophan. V gene TRBV6-5 combines with J gene TRBJ2-7, with TRBD2 as a possible D gene (6 bases). Looked up from germline, CDR1 is MNHEY and CDR2 is SVGAGI. CDR3 size: 13 residues. The CDR3: CACSYLSGDEQYL. In nucleotides, the CDR3 is TGCGCCTGCAGTTACTTGTCGGGGGACGAGCAGTACCTC.

The chain carries TRBV19 and TRBJ1-3; a weak D match, TRBD1 (5 bases). The germline V gene encodes CDR1 LNHDA and CDR2 SQIVND (reference sequence). Trimming left V 0 bases short and J 0 bases short, with 6 bases between. The CDR3 has 15 residues. CDR3 loop: CASSIDRASGNTIYF. As DNA, the CDR3 is TGTGCCAGTAGTATAGACAGGGCCTCTGGAAACACCATATATTTT.

The chain combines TRBV2 with TRBJ2-7, with 14 bases lining up with TRBD2. From germline, CDR1 is SNHLY and CDR2 FYNNEI. V lost 6 bases, J lost 3 bases, and 1 base stayed unmatched. The CDR3 sequence is 14 residues long. CDR3 DNA: TGTGCCAGCAGGGGGACTAGCGGGGGCTACGAGCAGTACTTC. It translates to CASRGTSGGYEQYF.

Judged by abundance, this clonotype is large. The chain employs TRBV6-1 and TRBJ2-7; TRBD1 matches 7 bases. Germline trimming cut 5 bases from V and 3 bases from J; bases unmatched to any gene: 4. CDR1 and CDR2 from the germline V gene are MNHNS and SASEGT. The CDR3 has 13 amino acids. CDR3 DNA sequence: TGTGCCAGCAGTAGACAGGGAAGCTACGAGCAGTACGTC. This translates into CASSRQGSYEQYV.

Many counts were recorded for this clonotype. The chain couples TRBV2 to TRBJ2-7, with D unresolved. V was pared by 9 bases and J by 1 base, with 1 base between. Germline lookup yields CDR1 SNHLY and CDR2 FYNNEI. The CDR3 consists of 9 residues. The CDR3 nucleotides are TGTGCCAGGTCCTACGAGCAGTACGTC. It is translated as CARSYEQYV.

This clonotype has only a few counts. The chain recombines TRBV11-3 with TRBJ2-3; tentatively, D is TRBD1 (6 bases). The CDR3 runs 13 residues. V was shortened by 5 bases and J by 6 bases, with 12 bases between the two germline ends. CDR1 and CDR2 (germline): SGHNT, YENEEA. The CDR3 sequence: CASSVRTGDTQYF. DNA for the CDR3: TGTGCCAGCAGCGTCAGAACAGGGGATACGCAGTATTTT.

By share, this clonotype ranks as medium-sized. The chain joins TRBV7-6 to TRBJ2-3; D may be TRBD1 or TRBD2 (5 bases each). V dropped 2 bases and J dropped 5 bases, with 11 bases sitting between them. From germline, CDR1 is SGHVS and CDR2 FNYEAQ. This CDR3 contains 14 residues. The CDR3 loop is CASSLMGEQDTQYF. The CDR3 DNA reads as TGTGCCAGCAGCTTAATGGGGGAACAAGATACGCAGTATTTT.

This rearrangement joins TRBV6-6 to TRBJ1-3; D possibly corresponds to TRBD1 (5 bases). The V and J ends lost 4 bases and 0 bases respectively, with 7 bases between them. The CDR3 sequence is 14 residues long. In germline, CDR1 is MNHNY, CDR2 SVGAGI (reference sequence). CDR3 in amino acids: CASSFGGSGNTIYF. The CDR3 coding sequence is TGTGCCAGCAGTTTCGGGGGCTCTGGAAACACCATATATTTT.

Here the CDR3 DNA reads TGTGCCAGCAGGGCAGGGTTAGAGACCCAGTACTTC. It yields the protein CASRAGLETQYF. V gene TRBV2 combines with J gene TRBJ2-5, with a possible D match to TRBD1 (5 bases). Germline-derived CDR1 and CDR2 are SNHLY and FYNNEI. This CDR3 is 12 amino acids long. Trimming removed 6 bases from V and 4 bases from J, with 9 bases in between.

This clonotype showed up many times. The chain joins TRBV4-3 to TRBJ1-1; no clear D gene. CDR1 is LGHNA and CDR2 is YSLEER in the germline V gene. The ends were cut back, 0 bases at V and 1 base at J, with 12 bases in the middle. The CDR3 loop spans 16 amino acids. The DNA of the CDR3 is TGCGCCAGCAGCCAAGATCTGACGGCAGGGAACACTGAAGCTTTCTTT. It yields the protein CASSQDLTAGNTEAFF.

This clonotype turned up a few times. A read error may account for a junction end that differs from germline. The V call is TRBV5-5, the J call TRBJ2-5; D may correspond to TRBD1 or TRBD2 (8 bases each). Germline CDR1 SGHKS, CDR2 YYEKEE (reference sequence). CDR3 length equals 13 residues. The CDR3 sequence is CAGSGGQGASQYF. CDR3 nucleotides: TGTGCCGGCAGCGGGGGCCAGGGGGCGAGCCAGTACTTC.

The V call is TRBV25-1, the J call TRBJ1-2, with no clear D. Germline CDR1 MGHDK, CDR2 SYGVNS. Between the trimmed V and J ends, which lost 3 bases and 4 bases, there was a span of 12 bases. The CDR3 loop spans 14 amino acids. Here the CDR3 DNA reads TGTGCCAGCAGTGATCGGACGACAAGCTATGGCTACACCTTC. This encodes CASSDRTTSYGYTF.

Turning to this clonotype: A read error may explain this, as a much larger clone is one base away. The V and J genes are TRBV20-1 and TRBJ2-5; TRBD2 matches 8 bases. The J segment lost 5 bases and the V segment lost 4 bases, leaving 15 bases of the junction unmatched. CDR3 length equals 16 residues. Germline values: CDR1 DFQATT, CDR2 SNEGSKA (reference sequence). CDR3 in DNA: TGCAGTGCTATTTCAGGACTAGCAACGTCTGGCGAGACCCAGTACTTC. This translates into CSAISGLATSGETQYF.

The rearrangement joins TRBV6-6 to TRBJ1-5; no firm D call. The CDR3 loop spans 17 amino acids. V shed 5 bases and J shed 0 bases, with 17 bases lying between them. Germline V gives CDR1 MNHNY, CDR2 SVGAGI (reference sequence). The CDR3 DNA follows: TGTGCCAGCAGTCACTTGGGTTGGATAGATAGCAATCAGCCCCAGCATTTT. This codes for CASSHLGWIDSNQPQHF.

This clonotype was found many times. The chain uses TRBV7-8 and TRBJ1-2, with 7 bases lining up with TRBD1. V was clipped by 4 bases and J by 6 bases; unmatched bases: 11. The CDR3 is made up of 15 amino acids. In germline, CDR1 is SGHVS, CDR2 FQNEAQ. CDR3 in amino acids: CASSSRTGGVNGYTF. The CDR3 coding sequence is TGTGCCAGCAGCTCAAGGACAGGCGGGGTGAATGGCTACACCTTC.

The rearrangement joins TRBV4-1 to TRBJ2-7, with D unclear. Germline V lookup: CDR1 MGHRA, CDR2 YSYEKL. Deletions cut 1 base from V and 8 bases from J, with 9 bases between. This CDR3 has 12 amino acids. The CDR3: CASSQVSAKQYF. CDR3 coding DNA: TGCGCCAGCAGCCAAGTATCCGCCAAGCAGTACTTC.